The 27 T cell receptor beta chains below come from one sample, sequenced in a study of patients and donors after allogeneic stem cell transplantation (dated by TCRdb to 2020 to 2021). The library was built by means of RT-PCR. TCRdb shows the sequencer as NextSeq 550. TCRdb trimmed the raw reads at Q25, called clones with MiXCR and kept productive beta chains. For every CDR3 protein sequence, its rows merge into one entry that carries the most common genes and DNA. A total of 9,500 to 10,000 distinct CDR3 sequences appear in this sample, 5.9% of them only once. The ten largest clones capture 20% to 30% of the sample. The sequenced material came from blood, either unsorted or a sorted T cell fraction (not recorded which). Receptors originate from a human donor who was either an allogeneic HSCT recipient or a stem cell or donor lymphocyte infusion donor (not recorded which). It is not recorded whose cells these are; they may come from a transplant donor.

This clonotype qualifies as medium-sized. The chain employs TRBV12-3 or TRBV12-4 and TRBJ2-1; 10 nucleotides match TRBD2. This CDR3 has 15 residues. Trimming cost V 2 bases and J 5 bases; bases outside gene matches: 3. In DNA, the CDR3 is TGTGCCAGCAGTTTACGGACTAGCGGAAACAATGAGCAGTTCTTC. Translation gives CASSLRTSGNNEQFF.

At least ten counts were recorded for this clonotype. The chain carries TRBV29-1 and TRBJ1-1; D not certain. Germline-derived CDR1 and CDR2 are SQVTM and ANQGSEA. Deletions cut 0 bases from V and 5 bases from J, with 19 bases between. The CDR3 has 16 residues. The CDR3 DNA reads TGCAGCGTTGAAGAATTGGGGAATAATCTGGGGACTGAAGCTTTCTTT. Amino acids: CSVEELGNNLGTEAFF. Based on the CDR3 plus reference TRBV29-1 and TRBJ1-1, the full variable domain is SAVISQKPSRDICQRGTSLTIQCQVDSQVTMMFWYRQQPGQSLTLIATANQGSEATYESGFVIDKFPISRPNLTFSTLTVSNMSPEDSSIYLCSVEELGNNLGTEAFFGQGTRLTVV.

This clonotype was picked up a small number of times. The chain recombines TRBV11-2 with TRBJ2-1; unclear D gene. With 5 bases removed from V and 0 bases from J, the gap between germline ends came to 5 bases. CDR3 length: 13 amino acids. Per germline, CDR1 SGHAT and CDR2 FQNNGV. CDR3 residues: CASSRLSYNEQFF. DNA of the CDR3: TGTGCCAGCAGCCGACTCTCCTACAATGAGCAGTTCTTC.

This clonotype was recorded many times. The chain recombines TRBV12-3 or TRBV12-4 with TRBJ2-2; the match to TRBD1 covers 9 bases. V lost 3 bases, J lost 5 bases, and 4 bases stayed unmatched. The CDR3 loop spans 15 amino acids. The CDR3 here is CASSLDRGRTGELFF. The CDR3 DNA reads TGTGCCAGCAGTTTGGACAGGGGCAGAACCGGGGAGCTGTTTTTT.

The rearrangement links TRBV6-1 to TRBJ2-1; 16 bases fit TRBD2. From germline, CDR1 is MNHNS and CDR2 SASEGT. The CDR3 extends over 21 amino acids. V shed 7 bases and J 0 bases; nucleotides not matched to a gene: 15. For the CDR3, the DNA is TGTGCCAGCATCTTTTTTGGGGGGACTAGCGGGAGGGTTAGCTCCTACAATGAGCAGTTCTTC. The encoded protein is CASIFFGGTSGRVSSYNEQFF.

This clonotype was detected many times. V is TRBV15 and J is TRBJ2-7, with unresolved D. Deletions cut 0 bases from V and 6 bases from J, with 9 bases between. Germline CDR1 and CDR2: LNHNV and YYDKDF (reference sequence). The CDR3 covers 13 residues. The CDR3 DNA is TGTGCCACCAGCAGAGATCCCACCCCCGAGCAGTACTTC. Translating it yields CATSRDPTPEQYF.

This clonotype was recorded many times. The CDR3, as DNA: TGTGCCAGCAGCTTATGGGTAGGGAGGGATACTGAAGCTTTCTTT. Its translation is CASSLWVGRDTEAFF. The rearrangement joins TRBV11-2 to TRBJ1-1; the D is unclear. Germline V lookup: CDR1 SGHAT, CDR2 FQNNGV. There are 15 residues in the CDR3. The V end was cut by 2 bases, the J end by 5 bases, with 15 bases between. Full variable domain (remainder filled in from reference TRBV11-2 and TRBJ1-1): EAGVAQSPRYKIIEKRQSVAFWCNPISGHATLYWYQQILGQGPKLLIQFQNNGVVDDSQLPKDRFSAERLKGVDSTLKIQPAKLEDSAVYLCASSLWVGRDTEAFFGQGTRLTVV.

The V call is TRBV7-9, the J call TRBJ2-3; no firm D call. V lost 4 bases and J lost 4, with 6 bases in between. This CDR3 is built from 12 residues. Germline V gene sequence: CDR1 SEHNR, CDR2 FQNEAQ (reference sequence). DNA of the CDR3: TGTGCCAGCAGCTCTATTTCAGATACGCAGTATTTT. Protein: CASSSISDTQYF.

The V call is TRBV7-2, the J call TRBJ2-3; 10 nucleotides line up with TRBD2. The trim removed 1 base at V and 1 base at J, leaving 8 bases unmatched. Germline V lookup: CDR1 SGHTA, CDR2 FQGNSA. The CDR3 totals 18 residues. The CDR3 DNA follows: TGTGCCAGCAGCTTAGTAATACTAGCGGGGCCGGGCACAGATACGCAGTATTTT. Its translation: CASSLVILAGPGTDTQYF. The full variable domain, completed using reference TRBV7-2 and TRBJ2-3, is GAGVSQSPSNKVTEKGKDVELRCDPISGHTALYWYRQSLGQGLEFLIYFQGNSAPDKSGLPSDRFSAERTGGSVSTLTIQRTQQEDSAVYLCASSLVILAGPGTDTQYFGPGTRLTVL.

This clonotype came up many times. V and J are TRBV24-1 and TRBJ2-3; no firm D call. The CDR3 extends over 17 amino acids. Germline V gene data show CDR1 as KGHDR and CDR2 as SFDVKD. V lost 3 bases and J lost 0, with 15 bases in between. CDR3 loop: CATSDPNDLTSTDTQYF. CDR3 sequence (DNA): TGTGCCACCAGTGATCCCAACGACCTGACTAGCACAGATACGCAGTATTTT.

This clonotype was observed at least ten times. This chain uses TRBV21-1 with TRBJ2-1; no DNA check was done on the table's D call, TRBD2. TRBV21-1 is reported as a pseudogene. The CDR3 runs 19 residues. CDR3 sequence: CASSPPGTSGKSSYNEQFF. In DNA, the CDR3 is TGTGCCAGCAGCCCCCCCGGGACTAGCGGGAAGAGCTCCTACAATGAGCAGTTCTTC.

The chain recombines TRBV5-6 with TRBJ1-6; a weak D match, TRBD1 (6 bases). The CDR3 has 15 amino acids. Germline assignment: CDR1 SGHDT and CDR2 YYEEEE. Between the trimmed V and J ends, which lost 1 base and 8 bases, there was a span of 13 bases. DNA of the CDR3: TGTGCCAGCAGCTTGTTTCAGGGGAGTTATTCACCCCTCCACTTT. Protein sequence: CASSLFQGSYSPLHF.

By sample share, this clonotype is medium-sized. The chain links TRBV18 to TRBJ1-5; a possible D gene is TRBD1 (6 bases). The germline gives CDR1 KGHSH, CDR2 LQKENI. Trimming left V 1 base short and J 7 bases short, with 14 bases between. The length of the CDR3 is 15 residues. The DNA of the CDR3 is TGTGCCAGCTCACCACAACAGGGTGGGGGCCAGCCCCAGCATTTT. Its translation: CASSPQQGGGQPQHF.

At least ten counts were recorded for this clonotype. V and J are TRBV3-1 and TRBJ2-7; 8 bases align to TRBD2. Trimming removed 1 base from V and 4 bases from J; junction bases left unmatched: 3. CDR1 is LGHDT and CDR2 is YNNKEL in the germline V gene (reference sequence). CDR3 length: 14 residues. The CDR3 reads CASSQAGGRYEQYF. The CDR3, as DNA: TGTGCCAGCAGCCAAGCGGGAGGGAGATACGAGCAGTACTTC.

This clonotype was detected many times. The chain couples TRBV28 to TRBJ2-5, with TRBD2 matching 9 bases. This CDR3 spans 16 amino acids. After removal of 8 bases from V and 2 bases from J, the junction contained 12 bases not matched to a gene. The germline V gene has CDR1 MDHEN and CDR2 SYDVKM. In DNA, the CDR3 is TGTGCCAGCCTCCGCGGGGGGGTGGGTCTTCAAGAGACCCAGTACTTC. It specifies CASLRGGVGLQETQYF.

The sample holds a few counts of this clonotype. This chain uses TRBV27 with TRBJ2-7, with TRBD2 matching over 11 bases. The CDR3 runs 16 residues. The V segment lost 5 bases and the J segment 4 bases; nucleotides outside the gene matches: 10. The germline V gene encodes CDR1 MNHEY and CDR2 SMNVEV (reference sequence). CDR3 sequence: CASSIASGRMEYEQYF. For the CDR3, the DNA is TGTGCCAGCAGTATTGCTAGCGGGAGGATGGAGTACGAGCAGTACTTC.

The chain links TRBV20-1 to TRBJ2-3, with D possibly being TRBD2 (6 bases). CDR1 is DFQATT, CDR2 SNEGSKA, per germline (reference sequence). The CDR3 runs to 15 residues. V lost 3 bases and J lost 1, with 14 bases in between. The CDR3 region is CSARDPGTGTDTQYF. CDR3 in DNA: TGCAGTGCTAGGGACCCCGGGACTGGCACAGATACGCAGTATTTT.

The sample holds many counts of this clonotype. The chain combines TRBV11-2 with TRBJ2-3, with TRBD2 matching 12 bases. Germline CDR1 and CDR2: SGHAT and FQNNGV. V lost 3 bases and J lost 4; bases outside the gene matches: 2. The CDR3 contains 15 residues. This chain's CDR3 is CASSFSSGGADTQYF. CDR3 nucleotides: TGTGCCAGCAGCTTTTCTAGCGGGGGGGCAGATACGCAGTATTTT. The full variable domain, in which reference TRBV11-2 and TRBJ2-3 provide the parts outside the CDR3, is EAGVAQSPRYKIIEKRQSVAFWCNPISGHATLYWYQQILGQGPKLLIQFQNNGVVDDSQLPKDRFSAERLKGVDSTLKIQPAKLEDSAVYLCASSFSSGGADTQYFGPGTRLTVL.

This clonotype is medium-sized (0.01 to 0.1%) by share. The CDR3 DNA sequence: TGCAGTGCGGGACGCAGGAACACTGAAGCTTTCTTT. Protein: CSAGRRNTEAFF. The rearrangement uses TRBV20-1 and TRBJ1-1; tentatively, D is TRBD1 (5 bases). This CDR3 is 12 amino acids long. The V and J ends lost 6 bases and 1 base respectively, with 9 bases between them. The germline gives CDR1 DFQATT, CDR2 SNEGSKA (reference sequence).

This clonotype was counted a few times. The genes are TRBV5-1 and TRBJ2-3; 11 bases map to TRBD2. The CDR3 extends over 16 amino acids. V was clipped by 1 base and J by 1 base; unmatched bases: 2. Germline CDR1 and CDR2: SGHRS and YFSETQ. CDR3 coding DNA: TGCGCCAGCAGCTTGACTAGCGGGAGTCGCACAGATACGCAGTATTTT. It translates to CASSLTSGSRTDTQYF.

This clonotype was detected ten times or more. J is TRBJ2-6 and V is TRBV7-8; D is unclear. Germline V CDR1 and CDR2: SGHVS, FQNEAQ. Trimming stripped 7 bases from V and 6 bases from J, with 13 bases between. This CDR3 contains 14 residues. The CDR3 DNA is TGTGCCAGCACCCCAGTAAGGGAGGCCAACGTCCTGACTTTC. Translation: CASTPVREANVLTF.

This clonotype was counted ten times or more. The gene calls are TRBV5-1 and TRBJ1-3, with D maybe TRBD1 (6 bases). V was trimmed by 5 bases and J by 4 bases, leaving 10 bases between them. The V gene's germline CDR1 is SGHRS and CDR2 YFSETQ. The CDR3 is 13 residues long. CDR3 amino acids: CASSAQGGNTIYF. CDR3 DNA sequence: TGCGCCAGCAGTGCACAGGGAGGAAACACCATATATTTT.

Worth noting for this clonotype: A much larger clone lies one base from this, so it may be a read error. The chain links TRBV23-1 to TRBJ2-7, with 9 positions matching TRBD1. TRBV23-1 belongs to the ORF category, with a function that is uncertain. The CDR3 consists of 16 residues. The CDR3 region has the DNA TGCGCCAGCAGTCAAGAGCCGGGACAGGGTCAATACGTGCAGTACTTC. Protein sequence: CASSQEPGQGQYVQYF.

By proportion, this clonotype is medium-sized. The CDR3 bases are TGTGCCAGCAGGGAAGGGGGAGCCAAAAACATTCAGTACTTC. Translation: CASREGGAKNIQYF. The chain recombines TRBV12-3 or TRBV12-4 with TRBJ2-4; a weak D match, TRBD1 (6 bases). The CDR3 is made up of 14 amino acids. V lost 6 bases to trimming and J lost 0 bases, with 9 bases between them.

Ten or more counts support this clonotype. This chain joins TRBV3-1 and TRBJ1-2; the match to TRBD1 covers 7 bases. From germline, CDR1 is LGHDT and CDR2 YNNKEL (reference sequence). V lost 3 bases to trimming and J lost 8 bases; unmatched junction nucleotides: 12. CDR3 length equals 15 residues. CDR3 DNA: TGTGCCAGCAGCCACTCAGAAGGCAGGGGGAGAGGCTACACCTTC. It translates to CASSHSEGRGRGYTF.

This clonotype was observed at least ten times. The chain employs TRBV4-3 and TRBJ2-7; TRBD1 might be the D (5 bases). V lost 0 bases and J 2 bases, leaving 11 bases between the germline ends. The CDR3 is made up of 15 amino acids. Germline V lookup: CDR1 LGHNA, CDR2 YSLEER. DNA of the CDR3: TGCGCCAGCAGCCAAGAGGCCCTAGGGGCCTACGAGCAGTACTTC. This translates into CASSQEALGAYEQYF.

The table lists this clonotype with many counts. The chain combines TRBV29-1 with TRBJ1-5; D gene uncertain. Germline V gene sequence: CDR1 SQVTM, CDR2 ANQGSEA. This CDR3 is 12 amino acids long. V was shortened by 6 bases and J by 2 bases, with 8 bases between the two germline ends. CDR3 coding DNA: TGCAGCGTCGAGGTTGGCAATCAGCCCCAGCATTTT. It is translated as CSVEVGNQPQHF.